These 19 T cell receptor beta chains came from one sample sequenced in a study of T-cell reconstitution after alpha-beta-depleted transplantation in children. Researchers prepared the TCRbeta library using unique molecular identifiers, the study reports. In TCRdb, the PCR reads were re-called with MiXCR into one record per CDR3 protein. This sample yields around 340,000 distinct CDR3 sequences, of which 13% are seen a single time; around 4% belongs to the top ten. The specimen comprised PBMCs, sampled from the stem cell graft. The receptor set was obtained from a human donor who donated a stem cell graft to a child with Fanconi anemia.

This clonotype came up many times. The rearrangement links TRBV10-3 to TRBJ2-5; 7 bases line up with TRBD1. Trimming cost V 3 bases and J 0 bases; bases outside gene matches: 4. The CDR3 is 15 amino acids. Germline CDR1 ENHRY, CDR2 SYGVKD. CDR3 in amino acids: CAISDSGTDQETQYF. The CDR3 coding sequence is TGTGCCATCAGTGATTCCGGGACAGACCAAGAGACCCAGTACTTC.

The V and J genes are TRBV20-1 and TRBJ2-3; D is unresolved. The CDR3 is 14 amino acids. CDR1 and CDR2 (germline): DFQATT, SNEGSKA (reference sequence). Trimming removed 3 bases from V and 1 base from J, with 11 bases in between. The CDR3 nucleotides read TGCAGTGCTAGCCATGGGTCGGGCACAGATACGCAGTATTTT. It is translated as CSASHGSGTDTQYF.

The chain links TRBV20-1 to TRBJ2-7; 11 nucleotides match TRBD2. The CDR3 is made up of 16 amino acids. V lost 1 base and J lost 5; bases outside the gene matches: 10. Germline CDR1 DFQATT, CDR2 SNEGSKA (reference sequence). CDR3: CSARVPTSGSINEQYF. The CDR3 DNA follows: TGCAGTGCTAGAGTTCCCACTAGCGGGAGTATAAACGAGCAGTACTTC.

The count of this clonotype is one. This sequence joins TRBV5-1 and TRBJ2-1; perhaps TRBD1 as D (5 bases). V lost 5 bases, J lost 0 bases, and 15 bases lay in between. The CDR3 loop spans 16 amino acids. In germline, CDR1 is SGHRS, CDR2 YFSETQ. The CDR3 nucleotides are TGCGCCAGCAGTTTGATGGGGCAGGGCTCCTACAATGAGCAGTTCTTC. Translated, it gives CASSLMGQGSYNEQFF.

The rearrangement uses TRBV11-2 and TRBJ1-1; perhaps TRBD1 as D (5 bases). Germline-derived CDR1 and CDR2 are SGHAT and FQNNGV. Trimming stripped 5 bases from V and 11 bases from J, with 18 bases between. This CDR3 has 13 amino acids. The chain's CDR3 is CASSPDAGTGAFF. The CDR3 DNA follows: TGTGCCAGCAGCCCAGACGCCGGGACCGGGGCTTTCTTT.

This clonotype has ten or more counts. The chain combines TRBV5-1 with TRBJ1-3, with D tentatively TRBD1 (5 bases). This CDR3 has 15 residues. CDR1 and CDR2 (germline): SGHRS, YFSETQ. Trimming shortened V by 4 bases and J by 4 bases, and 15 bases separated the two germline ends. The CDR3: CASSPGPGQGNTIYF. CDR3 nucleotides: TGCGCCAGCAGCCCGGGACCGGGTCAAGGAAACACCATATATTTT.

This chain connects TRBV5-6 to TRBJ2-1; the match to TRBD2 covers 11 bases. The CDR3 is made up of 16 amino acids. Looked up from germline, CDR1 is SGHDT and CDR2 is YYEEEE. The V segment lost 4 bases and the J segment 3 bases; nucleotides outside the gene matches: 6. The CDR3 protein is CASSTLAGGLYNEQFF. DNA for the CDR3: TGTGCCAGCAGCACCTTAGCGGGGGGGCTCTACAATGAGCAGTTCTTC.

V usage is TRBV10-3 and J usage is TRBJ2-7; 7 nucleotides align to TRBD2. This CDR3 has 13 amino acids. Trimming removed 11 bases from V and 2 bases from J; junction bases left unmatched: 9. Germline V lookup: CDR1 ENHRY, CDR2 SYGVKD. The CDR3 DNA sequence: TGTGCCTCCATGGGGACTACCCCCTACGAGCAGTACTTC. Translation: CASMGTTPYEQYF.

The chain is built from TRBV7-9 and TRBJ1-5, with D possibly being TRBD1 (5 bases). V lost 1 base and J 8 bases, leaving 18 bases between the germline ends. The CDR3 loop spans 16 amino acids. Germline lookup yields CDR1 SEHNR and CDR2 FQNEAQ (reference sequence). CDR3 region: CASSLVGRGVEEPQHF. CDR3 DNA sequence: TGTGCCAGCAGCTTAGTAGGTCGGGGGGTGGAAGAGCCCCAGCATTTT.

This clonotype was observed at least ten times. CDR3 DNA: TGCGCCAGCAGCTTGGGTTTAGGGCAGACCTACAATGAGCAGTTCTTC. As protein: CASSLGLGQTYNEQFF. The genes are TRBV5-1 and TRBJ2-1; D is uncertain. CDR1 and CDR2 from the germline V gene are SGHRS and YFSETQ. With 0 bases removed from V and 2 bases from J, the gap between germline ends came to 12 bases. The CDR3 loop spans 16 amino acids.

Only a few counts were recorded for this clonotype. V gene TRBV30 combines with J gene TRBJ1-1; 12 bases map to TRBD1. Germline assignment: CDR1 GTSNPN and CDR2 SVGIG (reference sequence). This CDR3 region has 15 residues. J lost 4 bases, V lost 3 bases, and 6 bases had no gene match. CDR3 protein: CAWSRGGQGATEAFF. The CDR3, as DNA: TGTGCCTGGAGCCGAGGGGGACAGGGGGCCACTGAAGCTTTCTTT.

This clonotype was counted only a few times. The chain recombines TRBV6-6 with TRBJ1-2; weak D call: TRBD1 (5 bases). Per the germline V gene, CDR1 is MNHNY and CDR2 is SVGAGI (reference sequence). The CDR3 covers 11 residues. Trimming took off 8 bases at V and 6 bases at J, with 10 bases between the two ends. CDR3 sequence (DNA): TGTGCCAGCTGGGGGACTGATGGCTACACCTTC. Its translation: CASWGTDGYTF.

The chain has TRBV6-5 and TRBJ1-5, with TRBD1 matching 10 bases. CDR1 and CDR2 from the germline V gene are MNHEY and SVGAGI. The V gene end was trimmed by 4 bases and the J gene end by 4 bases; junction bases not matched to a gene: 10. CDR3 length: 17 amino acids. CDR3 in DNA: TGTGCCAGCAGTTCGGGGGGACAGGGGTTTTATAATCAGCCCCAGCATTTT. This translates into CASSSGGQGFYNQPQHF.

This clonotype was seen a handful of times. This sequence joins TRBV7-2 and TRBJ2-2; D is uncertain. Germline V gives CDR1 SGHTA, CDR2 FQGNSA. Trimming stripped 1 base from V and 1 base from J, with 7 bases between. This CDR3 spans 15 amino acids. The CDR3 DNA reads TGTGCCAGCAGCTTAGGGTGGGGGAACACCGGGGAGCTGTTTTTT. Translated: CASSLGWGNTGELFF.

The table lists this clonotype with a few counts. This chain connects TRBV20-1 to TRBJ1-1; 8 positions match TRBD1. V dropped 3 bases and J dropped 1; count of bases not matched to a gene: 7. The CDR3 covers 15 residues. Germline CDR1 and CDR2: DFQATT and SNEGSKA (reference sequence). CDR3 protein: CSARLRDRQNTEAFF. Written as DNA, the CDR3 is TGCAGTGCTAGGCTCCGGGACAGGCAGAACACTGAAGCTTTCTTT.

This clonotype was picked up a small number of times. The rearrangement uses TRBV29-1 and TRBJ1-3; D unresolved. CDR1 is SQVTM, CDR2 ANQGSEA, per germline. The CDR3 consists of 13 residues. The ends were cut back, 4 bases at V and 0 bases at J, with 7 bases in the middle. This CDR3 is CSVGWSSGNTIYF. Written as DNA, the CDR3 is TGCAGCGTTGGATGGAGCTCTGGAAACACCATATATTTT.

V gene TRBV5-1 combines with J gene TRBJ2-5, with D possibly being TRBD2 (6 bases). This CDR3 spans 15 amino acids. V was clipped by 0 bases and J by 2 bases, with 11 bases between them. The germline CDR1 and CDR2 sequences are SGHRS and YFSETQ. The CDR3 here is CASSLDRGSQETQYF. CDR3 sequence (DNA): TGCGCCAGCAGCTTGGATCGGGGGAGTCAAGAGACCCAGTACTTC. The variable domain in full, completed from reference TRBV5-1 and TRBJ2-5, reads KAGVTQTPRYLIKTRGQQVTLSCSPISGHRSVSWYQQTPGQGLQFLFEYFSETQRNKGNFPGRFSGRQFSNSRSEMNVSTLELGDSALYLCASSLDRGSQETQYFGPGTRLLVL.

The chain has TRBV6-1 and TRBJ1-2; D may be TRBD1 (5 bases). V was shortened by 5 bases and J by 6 bases, with 16 bases between the two germline ends. The germline V gene encodes CDR1 MNHNS and CDR2 SASEGT. The CDR3 has 14 residues. As DNA, the CDR3 is TGTGCCAGCAGTAAGCAGGGTCTGGATGATGGCTACACCTTC. It yields the protein CASSKQGLDDGYTF.

The chain combines TRBV20-1 with TRBJ2-7; tentatively, D is TRBD1 (5 bases). From germline, CDR1 is DFQATT and CDR2 SNEGSKA (reference sequence). The CDR3 runs to 11 residues. The CDR3 DNA is TGCAGCGCTGACAGTCCCTACGAGCAGTACTTC. It encodes CSADSPYEQYF.